This T cell receptor beta chain was identified during a study of PD-1 blockade in classical Hodgkin lymphoma. Overall study findings and caveats: As was reported, newly diagnosed patients showed lower baseline TCR diversity than healthy donors did. The causes of the repertoire differences, possibly disease activity or prior therapy, remain undefined.

Concerning this clone itself: Its target is not known.

Time point described: newly diagnosed, previously untreated cHL patient sample. The study purified CD4+ T cells from thawed PBMCs using magnetic negative selection. Comparison samples consisted of PBMCs from newly diagnosed, untreated classical Hodgkin lymphoma. With V trimmed by 4 bases and J by 7 bases, 8 bases remained unmatched. The CDR3 is made up of 14 amino acids. CDR1 and CDR2 (germline): MDHEN, SYDVKM. Method: immunoSEQ multiplex PCR; TCRdb's copy keeps in-frame clones and lacks some. Altogether around 29,000 clones are present, roughly 90% being singletons, with the ten largest covering about 0.32%.

The sequence came from a human donor with classical Hodgkin lymphoma. Sequenced sample: CD4+ T cells from blood. The V gene is TRBV28, the J gene TRBJ1-1, with 8 bases aligning to TRBD1. The DNA of the CDR3 is TGTGCCAGCAGTTCTAGTGGACAGGGTGGTGAAGCTTTCTTT. Translation gives CASSSSGQGGEAFF. Full variable domain (remainder filled in from reference TRBV28 and TRBJ1-1): DVKVTQSSRYLVKRTGEKVFLECVQDMDHENMFWYRQDPGLGLRLIYFSYDVKMKEKGDIPEGYSVSREKKERFSLILESASTNQTSMYLCASSSSGQGGEAFFGQGTRLTVV.